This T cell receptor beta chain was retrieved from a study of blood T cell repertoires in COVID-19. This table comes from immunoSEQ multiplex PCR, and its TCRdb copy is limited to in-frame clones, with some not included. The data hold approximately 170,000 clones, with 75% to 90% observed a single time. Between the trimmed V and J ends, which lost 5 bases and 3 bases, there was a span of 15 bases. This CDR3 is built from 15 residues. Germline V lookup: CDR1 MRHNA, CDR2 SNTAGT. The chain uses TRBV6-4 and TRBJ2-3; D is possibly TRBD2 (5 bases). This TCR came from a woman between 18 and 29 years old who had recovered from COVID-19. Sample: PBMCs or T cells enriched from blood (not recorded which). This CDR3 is CASSPIRGGTDTQYF. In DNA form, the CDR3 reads TGTGCCAGCAGTCCTATACGTGGAGGTACAGATACGCAGTATTTT.